This TCR beta chain was identified in a study of cytomegalovirus exposure and HLA in healthy donors. Study-wide findings and caveats: Previously analyzed data showed that most TCR beta V segments were productive at a frequency of about 87% or about 30%.

A note on this clone: Its cognate antigen is unknown.

When sampled, the donors appeared nominally healthy, though they likely had unrecorded immune exposures. The PCR had 60 Vbeta and 13 Jbeta primers. Assay: immunoSEQ multiplex PCR; the TCRdb copy retains only in-frame clones and omits some. There are about 120,000 clones in the sample; roughly 65% occur only once, and roughly 10% lies in the top ten. The CDR3 length is 18 residues. V lost 0 bases to trimming and J lost 5 bases; unmatched junction nucleotides: 7. The germline V gene encodes CDR1 LGHNA and CDR2 YSLEER. Specimen: PBMCs. This TCR came from a man in his forties in good health and CMV-seropositive. The rearrangement joins TRBV4-3 to TRBJ2-1; 13 bases line up with TRBD2. The CDR3 sequence: CASSQELAGGWVNNEQFF. The CDR3 nucleotides read TGCGCCAGCAGCCAAGAACTAGCGGGAGGGTGGGTCAACAATGAGCAGTTCTTC.